A single sample gave rise to the 2 T cell receptor beta chains below, sequenced in a study of shared clonotypes between healthy human individuals. The data were produced by immunoSEQ multiplex PCR, yet TCRdb's version contains in-frame clones alone and is incomplete. The table lists about 1.1 million clones, 60% to 80% of them singletons, with approximately 0.9% in the top ten. Sequenced input: memory CD4+ T cells from PBMCs. The subset here: CD45RA-negative fraction. These receptors came from a man between 18 and 29 years old in good health. Some clones in this sample may be carry-over from other donors' samples.

This chain connects TRBV28 to TRBJ2-3, with 9 bases fitting TRBD2. The CDR3 runs to 14 residues. Trimming cost V 5 bases and J 6 bases; bases outside gene matches: 6. Germline V gene sequence: CDR1 MDHEN, CDR2 SYDVKM. This chain's CDR3 is CASSPLAGKDTQYF. The CDR3 region has the DNA TGTGCCAGCAGTCCCCTAGCGGGGAAGGATACGCAGTATTTT.

The chain links TRBV5-4 to TRBJ2-3; D gene uncertain. This CDR3 has 12 amino acids. Trimming shortened V by 1 base and J by 6 bases, and 6 bases separated the two germline ends. Germline loops: CDR1 SGHNT, CDR2 YYREEE (reference sequence). The CDR3: CASSLPGDTQYF. CDR3 coding DNA: TGTGCCAGCAGCTTGCCCGGGGATACGCAGTATTTT.